The text below deals with one TCR beta chain. What it binds is unknown. The data were taken from a study of OX40 agonist ivuxolimab in advanced cancers. Findings and limits, study-wide: No antigen was identified for the clonally expanded peripheral T cells.

Autoimmune disease history or systemic immunosuppression barred patients. The data were produced by immunoSEQ multiplex PCR, yet TCRdb's version contains in-frame clones alone and is incomplete. The table lists around 34,000 clones, around 81% of them singletons, with over 1.1% in the top ten. Germline assignment: CDR1 SGHNT and CDR2 YENEEA. V was cut by 0 bases and J by 3 bases, with 3 bases left in between. The CDR3 contains 13 residues. The chain links TRBV11-3 to TRBJ2-1; D remains ambiguous. The receptor was isolated from an adult with an advanced solid tumor such as melanoma, head and neck, liver or kidney cancer. Sequencing was performed on CD4+ or CD8+ T cells sorted from blood, taken in a trial of the OX40 agonist ivuxolimab. The CDR3 nucleotides read TGTGCCAGCAGCTTAGATCTCTACAATGAGCAGTTCTTC. This sequence encodes CASSLDLYNEQFF.